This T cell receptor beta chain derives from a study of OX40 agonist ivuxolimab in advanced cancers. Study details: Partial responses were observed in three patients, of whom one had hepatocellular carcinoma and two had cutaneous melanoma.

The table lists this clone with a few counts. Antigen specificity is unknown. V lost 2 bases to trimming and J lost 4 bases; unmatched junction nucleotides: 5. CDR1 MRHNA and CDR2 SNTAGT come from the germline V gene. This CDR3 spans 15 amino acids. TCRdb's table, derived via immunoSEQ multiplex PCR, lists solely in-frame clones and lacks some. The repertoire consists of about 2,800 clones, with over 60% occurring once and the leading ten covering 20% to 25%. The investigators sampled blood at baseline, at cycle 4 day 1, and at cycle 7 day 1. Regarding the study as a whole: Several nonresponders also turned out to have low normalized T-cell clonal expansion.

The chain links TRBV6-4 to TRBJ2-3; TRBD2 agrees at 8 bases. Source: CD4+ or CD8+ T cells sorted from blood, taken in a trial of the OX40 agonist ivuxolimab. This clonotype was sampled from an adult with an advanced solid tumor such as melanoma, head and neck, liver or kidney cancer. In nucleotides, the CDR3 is TGTGCCAGCAGTGACAGCGCGGGGGGCTCAGATACGCAGTATTTT. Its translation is CASSDSAGGSDTQYF.